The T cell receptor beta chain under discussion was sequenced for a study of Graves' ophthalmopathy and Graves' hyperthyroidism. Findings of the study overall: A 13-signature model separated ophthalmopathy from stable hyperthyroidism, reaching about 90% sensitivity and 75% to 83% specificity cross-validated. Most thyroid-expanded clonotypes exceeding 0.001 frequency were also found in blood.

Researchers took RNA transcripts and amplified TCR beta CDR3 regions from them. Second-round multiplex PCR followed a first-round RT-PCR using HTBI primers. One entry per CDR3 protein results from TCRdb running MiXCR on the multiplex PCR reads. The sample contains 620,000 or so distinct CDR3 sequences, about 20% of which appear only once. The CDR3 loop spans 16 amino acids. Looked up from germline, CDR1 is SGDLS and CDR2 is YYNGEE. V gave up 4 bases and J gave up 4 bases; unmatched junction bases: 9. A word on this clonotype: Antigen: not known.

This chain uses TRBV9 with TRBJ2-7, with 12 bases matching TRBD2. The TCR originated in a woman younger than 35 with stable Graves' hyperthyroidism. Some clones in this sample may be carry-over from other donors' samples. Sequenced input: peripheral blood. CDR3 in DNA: TGTGCCAGCAGCCCCGCAGGGCTAGCGGGAGGGTACGAGCAGTACTTC. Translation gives CASSPAGLAGGYEQYF.